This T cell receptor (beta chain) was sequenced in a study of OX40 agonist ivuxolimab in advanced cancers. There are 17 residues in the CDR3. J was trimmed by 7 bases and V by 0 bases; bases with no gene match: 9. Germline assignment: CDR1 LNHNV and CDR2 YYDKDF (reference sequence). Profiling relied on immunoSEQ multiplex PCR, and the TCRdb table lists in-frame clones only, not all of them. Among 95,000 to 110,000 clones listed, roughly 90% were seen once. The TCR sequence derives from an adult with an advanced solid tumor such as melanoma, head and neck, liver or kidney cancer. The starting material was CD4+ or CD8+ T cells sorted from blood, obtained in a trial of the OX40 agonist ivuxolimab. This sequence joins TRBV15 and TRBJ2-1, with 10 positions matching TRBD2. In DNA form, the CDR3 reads TGTGCCACCAGCAGAGATGATGGAGCTAGCGGGAGTAATGAGCAGTTCTTC. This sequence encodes CATSRDDGASGSNEQFF.